One and the same sample provided the 2 T cell receptor beta chains below, sequenced in a study of Ad26.COV2.S vaccination and SARS-CoV-2 variants. Treatment described: around 19 received Ad26.COV2.S at low or high dose, single or two shots; 5 received placebo; per-sample allocation not given. The samples were gathered on day 63 after the first injection of vaccine or placebo. TCRdb's table, derived via immunoSEQ multiplex PCR, lists solely in-frame clones and lacks some. The table includes 380,000 or so clones, 83% detected once. The material sequenced was peripheral blood, taken in a trial of Ad26.COV2.S vaccine versus placebo. All receptors come from a person aged 18-60 years who received the Ad26.COV2.S COVID-19 vaccine or a placebo.

This clone was seen a few times. The chain couples TRBV6-5 to TRBJ1-5; possibly TRBD1 for D (5 bases). The length of the CDR3 is 13 residues. Germline V lookup: CDR1 MNHEY, CDR2 SVGAGI. V shed 7 bases and J shed 7 bases, with 14 bases lying between them. The CDR3 DNA reads TGTGCCAGCACCACGGGGGATAGCCAGCCCCAGCATTTT. Its translation: CASTTGDSQPQHF.

The J gene is TRBJ2-2, the V gene TRBV19; D is uncertain. The CDR3 contains 12 residues. Between the trimmed V and J ends, which lost 9 bases and 4 bases, there was a span of 9 bases. Germline CDR1 reads LNHDA; CDR2 reads SQIVND (reference sequence). CDR3 DNA sequence: TGTGCCAGCTCACCTTCCACCGGGGAGCTGTTTTTT. Residues: CASSPSTGELFF.